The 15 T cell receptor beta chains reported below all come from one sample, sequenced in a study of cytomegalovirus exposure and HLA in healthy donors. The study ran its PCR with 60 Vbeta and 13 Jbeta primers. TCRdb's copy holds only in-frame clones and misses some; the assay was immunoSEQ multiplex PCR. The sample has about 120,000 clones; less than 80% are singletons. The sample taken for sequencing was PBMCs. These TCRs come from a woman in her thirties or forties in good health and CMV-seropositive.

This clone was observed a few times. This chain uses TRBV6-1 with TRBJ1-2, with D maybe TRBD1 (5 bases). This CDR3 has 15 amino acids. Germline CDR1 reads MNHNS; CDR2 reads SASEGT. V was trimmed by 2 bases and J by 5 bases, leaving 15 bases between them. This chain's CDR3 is CASSEWLGEGYGYTF. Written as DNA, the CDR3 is TGTGCCAGCAGTGAATGGCTAGGGGAAGGGTATGGCTACACCTTC.

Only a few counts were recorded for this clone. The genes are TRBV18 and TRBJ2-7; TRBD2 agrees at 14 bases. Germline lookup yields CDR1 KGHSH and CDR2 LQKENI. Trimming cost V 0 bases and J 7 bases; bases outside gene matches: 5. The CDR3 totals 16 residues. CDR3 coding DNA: TGTGCCAGCTCACCACCGGGACTAGCGGGAGCTAAAGAGCAGTACTTC. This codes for CASSPPGLAGAKEQYF.

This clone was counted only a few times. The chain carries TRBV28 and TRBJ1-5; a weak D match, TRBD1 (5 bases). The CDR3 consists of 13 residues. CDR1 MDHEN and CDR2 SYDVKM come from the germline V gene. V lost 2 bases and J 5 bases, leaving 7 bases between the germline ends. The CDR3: CASSLRGYQPQHF. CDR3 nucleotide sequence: TGTGCCAGCAGTTTACGGGGGTATCAGCCCCAGCATTTT.

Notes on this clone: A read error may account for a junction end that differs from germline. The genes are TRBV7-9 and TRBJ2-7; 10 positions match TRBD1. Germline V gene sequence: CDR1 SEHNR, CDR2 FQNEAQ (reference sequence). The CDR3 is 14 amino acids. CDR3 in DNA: TGTTCCAGCAGCACAACGGACAGGGGGGAGGAGCAGTACTTC. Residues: CSSSTTDRGEEQYF.

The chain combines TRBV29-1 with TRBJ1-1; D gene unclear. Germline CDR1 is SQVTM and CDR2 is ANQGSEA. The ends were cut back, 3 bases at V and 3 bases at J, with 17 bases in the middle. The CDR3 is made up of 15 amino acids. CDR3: CSVEGWYFGDTEAFF. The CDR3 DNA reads TGCAGCGTTGAGGGATGGTACTTCGGGGACACTGAAGCTTTCTTT.

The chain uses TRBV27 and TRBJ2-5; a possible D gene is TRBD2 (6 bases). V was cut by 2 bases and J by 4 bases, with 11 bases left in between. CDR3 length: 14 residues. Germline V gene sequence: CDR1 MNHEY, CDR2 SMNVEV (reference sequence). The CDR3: CASSLRGIRETQYF. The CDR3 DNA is TGTGCCAGCAGTTTACGGGGGATCAGAGAGACCCAGTACTTC.

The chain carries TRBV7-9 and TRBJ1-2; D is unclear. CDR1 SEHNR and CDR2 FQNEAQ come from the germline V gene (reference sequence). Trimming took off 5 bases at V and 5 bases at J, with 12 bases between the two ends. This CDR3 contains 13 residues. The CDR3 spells CASSLGLTYGYTF. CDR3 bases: TGTGCCAGCAGCCTCGGACTAACTTATGGCTACACCTTC. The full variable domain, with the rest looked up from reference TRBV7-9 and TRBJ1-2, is DTGVSQNPRHKITKRGQNVTFRCDPISEHNRLYWYRQTLGQGPEFLTYFQNEAQLEKSRLLSDRFSAERPKGSFSTLEIQRTEQGDSAMYLCASSLGLTYGYTFGSGTRLTVV.

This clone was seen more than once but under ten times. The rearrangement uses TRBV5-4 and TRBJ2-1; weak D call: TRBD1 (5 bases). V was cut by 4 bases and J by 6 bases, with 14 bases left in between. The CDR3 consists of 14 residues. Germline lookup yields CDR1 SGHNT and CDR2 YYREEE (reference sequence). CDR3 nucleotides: TGTGCCAGCAGCCTACCCGACAGTTTCAATGAGCAGTTCTTC. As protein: CASSLPDSFNEQFF. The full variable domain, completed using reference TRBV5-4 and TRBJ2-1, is ETGVTQSPTHLIKTRGQQVTLRCSSQSGHNTVSWYQQALGQGPQFIFQYYREEENGRGNFPPRFSGLQFPNYSSELNVNALELDDSALYLCASSLPDSFNEQFFGPGTRLTVL.

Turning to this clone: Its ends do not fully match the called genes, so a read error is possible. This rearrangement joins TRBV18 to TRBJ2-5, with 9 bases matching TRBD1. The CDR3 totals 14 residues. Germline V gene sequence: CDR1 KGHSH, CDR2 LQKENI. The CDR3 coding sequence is TGTGCCAGCTCACCGTTGGACAGGGGTGAGACCCAGCACTTC. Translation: CASSPLDRGETQHF. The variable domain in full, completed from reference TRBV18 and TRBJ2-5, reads NAGVMQNPRHLVRRRGQEARLRCSPMKGHSHVYWYRQLPEEGLKFMVYLQKENIIDESGMPKERFSAEFPKEGPSILRIQQVVRGDSAAYFCASSPLDRGETQHFGPGTRLLVL.

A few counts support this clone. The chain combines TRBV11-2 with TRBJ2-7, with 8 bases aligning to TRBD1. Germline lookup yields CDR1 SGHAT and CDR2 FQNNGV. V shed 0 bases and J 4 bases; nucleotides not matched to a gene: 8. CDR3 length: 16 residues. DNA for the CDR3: TGTGCCAGCAGCTTAGAAGGGACAGGTTCCCTATACGAGCAGTACTTC. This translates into CASSLEGTGSLYEQYF.

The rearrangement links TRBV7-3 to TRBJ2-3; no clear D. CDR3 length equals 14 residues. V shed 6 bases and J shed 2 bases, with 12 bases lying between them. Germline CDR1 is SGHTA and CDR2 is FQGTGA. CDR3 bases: TGTGCCAGCAGTCGGAGAAGGCCCACAGATACGCAGTATTTT. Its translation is CASSRRRPTDTQYF.

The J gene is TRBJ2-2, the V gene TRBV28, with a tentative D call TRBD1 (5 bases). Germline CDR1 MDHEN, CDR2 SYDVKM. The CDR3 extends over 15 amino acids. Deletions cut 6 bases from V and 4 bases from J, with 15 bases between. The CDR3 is CASSPESTGTGELFF. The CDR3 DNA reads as TGTGCCAGCAGCCCGGAGTCCACAGGCACCGGGGAGCTGTTTTTT.

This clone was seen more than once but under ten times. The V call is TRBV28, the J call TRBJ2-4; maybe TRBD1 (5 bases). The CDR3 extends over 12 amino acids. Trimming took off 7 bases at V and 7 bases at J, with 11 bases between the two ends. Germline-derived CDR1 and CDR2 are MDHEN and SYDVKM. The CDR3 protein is CASTPTGNIQYF. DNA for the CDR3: TGTGCCAGCACCCCAACAGGCAACATTCAGTACTTC.

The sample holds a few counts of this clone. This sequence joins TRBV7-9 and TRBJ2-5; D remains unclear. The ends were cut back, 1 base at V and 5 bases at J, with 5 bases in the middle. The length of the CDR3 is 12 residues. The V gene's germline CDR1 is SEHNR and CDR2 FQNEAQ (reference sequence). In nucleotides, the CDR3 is TGTGCCAGCAGCTTAGGGCTTGAGACCCAGTACTTC. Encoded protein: CASSLGLETQYF.

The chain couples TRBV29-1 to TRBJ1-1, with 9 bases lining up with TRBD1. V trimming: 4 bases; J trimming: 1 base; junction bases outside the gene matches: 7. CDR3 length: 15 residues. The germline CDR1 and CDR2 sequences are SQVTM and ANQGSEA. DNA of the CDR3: TGCAGCGTTGGGGGCTTGGGACAGGGGAACACTGAAGCTTTCTTT. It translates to CSVGGLGQGNTEAFF.